The 18 T cell receptor beta chains below all came from one sample that was sequenced in a study of blood T cells in healthy people across ages. A sample-barcoded 5' primer and a J-beta primer mix were used in a second PCR of roughly 6 to 11 cycles. TCRdb reanalysed the 5' RACE reads using MiXCR and keeps one entry per CDR3 protein. The sample records about 940,000 distinct CDR3 sequences, approximately 49% being singletons. The sample consisted of blood. The receptors were sampled from a man aged 25-45 years in good health.

The rearrangement joins TRBV5-1 to TRBJ1-1; the D gene is possibly TRBD1 (6 bases). Trimming removed 4 bases at V and 6 bases at J, with 7 bases between. Germline V gives CDR1 SGHRS, CDR2 YFSETQ. The CDR3 spans 11 residues. In DNA form, the CDR3 reads TGCGCCAGCAGCGAGGGGGCTGAAGCTTTCTTT. Translating gives CASSEGAEAFF.

V is TRBV7-8 and J is TRBJ1-1; maybe TRBD1 (6 bases). V shed 5 bases and J shed 5 bases, with 15 bases lying between them. CDR3 size: 14 residues. Germline CDR1 and CDR2: SGHVS and FQNEAQ. The CDR3 is CASSVDRPLTEAFF. The CDR3 nucleotides are TGTGCCAGCAGCGTAGACAGGCCCCTTACTGAAGCTTTCTTT.

The chain links TRBV28 to TRBJ1-4, with D unclear. Deletions cut 4 bases from V and 0 bases from J, with 12 bases between. In germline, CDR1 is MDHEN, CDR2 SYDVKM. The CDR3 sequence is 16 residues long. CDR3: CASSSSEVATNEKLFF. Written as DNA, the CDR3 is TGTGCCAGCAGTTCCTCAGAAGTTGCAACTAATGAAAAACTGTTTTTT.

V gene TRBV27 combines with J gene TRBJ2-7; 8 positions match TRBD1. Germline V gives CDR1 MNHEY, CDR2 SMNVEV (reference sequence). The junction had 6 bases not matched to a gene; V was cut back by 4 bases and J by 1 base. This CDR3 region has 15 residues. The CDR3 DNA reads as TGTGCCAGCAGTTGGGACAGGACGGTATCCTACGAGCAGTACTTC. It is translated as CASSWDRTVSYEQYF.

The chain joins TRBV20-1 to TRBJ1-1; D gene ambiguous. Deletions cut 4 bases from V and 4 bases from J, with 7 bases between. CDR1 and CDR2 from the germline V gene are DFQATT and SNEGSKA (reference sequence). CDR3 length equals 11 residues. The CDR3 protein is CSATPVTEAFF. In DNA, the CDR3 is TGCAGTGCTACGCCCGTCACTGAAGCTTTCTTT.

The rearrangement joins TRBV10-3 to TRBJ1-2; 12 bases align to TRBD1. This CDR3 has 15 amino acids. Germline loops: CDR1 ENHRY, CDR2 SYGVKD. V was clipped by 3 bases and J by 6 bases; unmatched bases: 5. For the CDR3, the DNA is TGTGCCATCAGTGAAACCGGGACAGGGGGCGATGGCTACACCTTC. The encoded protein is CAISETGTGGDGYTF.

This chain joins TRBV12-3 or TRBV12-4 and TRBJ1-2; D not resolved. The CDR3 length is 14 residues. V shed 1 base and J shed 3 bases, with 9 bases lying between them. DNA for the CDR3: TGTGCCAGCAGTTTAGGAGGCGGACACTATGGCTACACCTTC. Encoded protein: CASSLGGGHYGYTF.

V and J are TRBV29-1 and TRBJ2-5; D is perhaps TRBD1 (6 bases). Germline CDR1 is SQVTM and CDR2 is ANQGSEA. CDR3 size: 14 residues. With 5 bases removed from V and 3 bases from J, the gap between germline ends came to 16 bases. The CDR3 coding sequence is TGCAGCGTTTCCGGGACACAGGGTGAAGAGACCCAGTACTTC. It is translated as CSVSGTQGEETQYF.

This clonotype was recorded a few times. V is TRBV28 and J is TRBJ2-5; 8 bases map to TRBD1. The CDR3 length is 17 residues. Losses at the gene ends were 3 bases for V and 5 bases for J; bases not matched to a gene: 14. The germline V gene has CDR1 MDHEN and CDR2 SYDVKM. Here the CDR3 reads CASSFPLLGQGQETQYF. In nucleotides, the CDR3 is TGTGCCAGCAGTTTCCCTCTTCTTGGACAGGGCCAGGAGACCCAGTACTTC.

V and J are TRBV4-1 and TRBJ2-3; TRBD2 agrees at 11 bases. The CDR3 spans 16 residues. The trim removed 4 bases at V and 4 bases at J, leaving 7 bases unmatched. Germline CDR1 is MGHRA and CDR2 is YSYEKL. The chain's CDR3 is CASSRVAGGASDTQYF. The DNA of the CDR3 is TGCGCCAGCAGCCGAGTAGCGGGGGGGGCCTCAGATACGCAGTATTTT.

This clonotype was picked up many times. This rearrangement joins TRBV29-1 to TRBJ2-7; TRBD1 aligns across 12 bases. The J segment lost 5 bases and the V segment lost 4 bases, leaving 6 bases of the junction unmatched. CDR3 length equals 14 residues. CDR1 and CDR2 (germline): SQVTM, ANQGSEA. The CDR3 DNA is TGCAGCGTTGGGGGACAGGGGGCCGTTCACGAGCAGTACTTC. Amino acid sequence: CSVGGQGAVHEQYF.

The J gene is TRBJ1-6, the V gene TRBV7-9; no clear D. Trimming removed 1 base from V and 8 bases from J, with 9 bases in between. This CDR3 spans 14 amino acids. The germline V gene encodes CDR1 SEHNR and CDR2 FQNEAQ (reference sequence). CDR3 sequence: CASSLDGDYSPLHF. The CDR3 DNA reads as TGTGCCAGCAGCTTAGACGGTGATTATTCACCCCTCCACTTT.

This chain links TRBV10-3 with TRBJ1-1; TRBD1 agrees at 9 bases. J was trimmed by 3 bases and V by 10 bases; bases with no gene match: 9. Germline V gives CDR1 ENHRY, CDR2 SYGVKD. The CDR3 is 14 amino acids. For the CDR3, the DNA is TGTGCCACCTCGGGAACAGGGGGCCACACTGAAGCTTTCTTT. Amino acids: CATSGTGGHTEAFF.

This clonotype was detected only a few times. The chain is built from TRBV28 and TRBJ2-5, with D perhaps matching TRBD1 or TRBD2 (7 bases each). The CDR3 is made up of 16 amino acids. The V end was cut by 4 bases, the J end by 3 bases, with 18 bases between. Germline CDR1 MDHEN, CDR2 SYDVKM. The CDR3 DNA reads TGTGCCAGCAGTTCCATGCACAGGGGAGGGGAAGAGACCCAGTACTTC. It yields the protein CASSSMHRGGEETQYF. Combining the CDR3 with reference TRBV28 and TRBJ2-5 gives the whole variable domain DVKVTQSSRYLVKRTGEKVFLECVQDMDHENMFWYRQDPGLGLRLIYFSYDVKMKEKGDIPEGYSVSREKKERFSLILESASTNQTSMYLCASSSMHRGGEETQYFGPGTRLLVL.

CDR3 sequence reads: CASSQDSNPYEQYF. As DNA, the CDR3 is TGCGCCAGCAGCCAAGACAGCAATCCCTACGAGCAGTACTTC. The chain has TRBV5-1 and TRBJ2-7; possible D gene TRBD1, 5 bases. The germline gives CDR1 SGHRS, CDR2 YFSETQ. CDR3 length: 14 residues. Deletions cut 4 bases from V and 2 bases from J, with 13 bases between.

The CDR3 DNA reads TGTGCCAGCAGCTTAGGCGACGGTGACTGTGGCTACACCTTC. It encodes CASSLGDGDCGYTF. The chain has TRBV7-9 and TRBJ1-2; no firm D call. Germline CDR1 reads SEHNR; CDR2 reads FQNEAQ (reference sequence). Trimming shortened V by 1 base and J by 7 bases, and 13 bases separated the two germline ends. This CDR3 spans 14 amino acids.

This chain joins TRBV14 and TRBJ1-2, with D hard to call. The CDR3 runs 16 residues. CDR1 and CDR2 (germline): SGHDN, FVKESK. Trimming left V 3 bases short and J 4 bases short, with 18 bases between. The CDR3 spells CASSQSGGSTSYGYTF. DNA for the CDR3: TGTGCCAGCAGCCAGAGTGGAGGCTCAACCAGCTATGGCTACACCTTC.

This clonotype was picked up many times. This chain links TRBV5-5 with TRBJ2-3; 7 bases match TRBD2. Germline V gives CDR1 SGHKS, CDR2 YYEKEE (reference sequence). The junction had 4 bases not matched to a gene; V was cut back by 3 bases and J by 0 bases. The CDR3 length is 15 residues. CDR3 sequence (DNA): TGTGCCAGCAGCTCATTGGGGGGGAGCACAGATACGCAGTATTTT. Protein sequence: CASSSLGGSTDTQYF. Full variable domain (outside the CDR3, taken from reference TRBV5-5 and TRBJ2-3): DAGVTQSPTHLIKTRGQQVTLRCSPISGHKSVSWYQQVLGQGPQFIFQYYEKEERGRGNFPDRFSARQFPNYSSELNVNALLLGDSALYLCASSSLGGSTDTQYFGPGTRLTVL.